These 4 T cell receptor beta chains originate from one sample sequenced in a study of shared clonotypes between healthy human individuals. Sequenced by immunoSEQ multiplex PCR; TCRdb stores in-frame clones only, minus some. This table has roughly 890,000 clones, around 92% appearing once. Selected positively for CCR7 and CD45RO-negative, naive CD8 cells excluded terminally differentiated effector memory CD45RA+ cells. Sequencing was carried out using naive CD8+ T cells sorted from blood. These receptor sequences come from a man younger than 45 in good health.

The V call is TRBV29-1, the J call TRBJ2-7; D may be TRBD1 (5 bases). The CDR3 spans 14 residues. V lost 3 bases and J lost 2, with 14 bases in between. Germline V gene lookup returns CDR1 SQVTM and CDR2 ANQGSEA. Written as DNA, the CDR3 is TGCAGCGTTGACATTCAGGGTCCTACCTACGAGCAGTACTTC. This codes for CSVDIQGPTYEQYF.

The rearrangement links TRBV5-6 to TRBJ1-1, with 10 bases identical to TRBD1. Germline V gene sequence: CDR1 SGHDT, CDR2 YYEEEE. Trimming took 4 bases from V and 0 from J; bases not matched to a gene: 12. The CDR3 contains 18 residues. In DNA form, the CDR3 reads TGTGCCAGCAGCGTTGGGACAGGGGAGAGTTGGATGAACACTGAAGCTTTCTTT. Protein sequence: CASSVGTGESWMNTEAFF. Full variable domain (outside the CDR3, taken from reference TRBV5-6 and TRBJ1-1): DAGVTQSPTHLIKTRGQQVTLRCSPKSGHDTVSWYQQALGQGPQFIFQYYEEEERQRGNFPDRFSGHQFPNYSSELNVNALLLGDSALYLCASSVGTGESWMNTEAFFGQGTRLTVV.

The J gene is TRBJ2-7, the V gene TRBV27, with 7 nucleotides matching TRBD2. J lost 4 bases, V lost 7 bases, and 7 bases had no gene match. Germline V gene lookup returns CDR1 MNHEY and CDR2 SMNVEV (reference sequence). There are 13 residues in the CDR3. CDR3 amino acids: CASMDGRRYEQYF. In nucleotides, the CDR3 is TGTGCCAGCATGGACGGGAGGAGGTACGAGCAGTACTTC.

This chain joins TRBV7-6 and TRBJ2-7; 10 positions agree with TRBD1. CDR3 length equals 16 residues. J was trimmed by 2 bases and V by 2 bases; bases with no gene match: 6. Germline CDR1 and CDR2: SGHVS and FNYEAQ. CDR3 coding DNA: TGTGCCAGCAGCTTAAACGGACAGGGGGTAACCTACGAGCAGTACTTC. Encoded protein: CASSLNGQGVTYEQYF.